This TCR beta chain comes out of a study of T-cell reconstitution after alpha-beta-depleted transplantation in children. General study findings and limits: One year after transplant, T-cell counts and diversity came mostly from newly produced T cells. There were some patients whose high TCRbeta diversity at day 60 came from surviving recipient T cells and thymic progenitors. Several hundred expanded graft clones reportedly gave rise to the alpha-beta T cells present about two months after transplant.

Unique molecular identifiers were used in preparing the TCRbeta library. TCRdb re-analysed the PCR reads in MiXCR, keeping a single row per CDR3 protein. The sample holds a few hundred thousand distinct CDR3 sequences, over 7.5% seen once. The V end was cut by 0 bases, the J end by 5 bases, with 7 bases between. Germline CDR1 and CDR2: SGHVS and FNYEAQ. This CDR3 is built from 13 residues. This clonotype was detected many times. Its target is unknown. This material consisted of peripheral blood, taken 360 days after TCRalphabeta/CD19-depleted stem cell transplant. The sequence was collected from a female patient aged 2-10 years who had a stem cell transplant for Fanconi anemia, so the T cells may come from the graft donor. V usage is TRBV7-6 and J usage is TRBJ1-1; no reliable D call. The CDR3 region is CASSLAMQTEAFF. The CDR3 nucleotides read TGTGCCAGCAGCTTAGCGATGCAGACTGAAGCTTTCTTT.